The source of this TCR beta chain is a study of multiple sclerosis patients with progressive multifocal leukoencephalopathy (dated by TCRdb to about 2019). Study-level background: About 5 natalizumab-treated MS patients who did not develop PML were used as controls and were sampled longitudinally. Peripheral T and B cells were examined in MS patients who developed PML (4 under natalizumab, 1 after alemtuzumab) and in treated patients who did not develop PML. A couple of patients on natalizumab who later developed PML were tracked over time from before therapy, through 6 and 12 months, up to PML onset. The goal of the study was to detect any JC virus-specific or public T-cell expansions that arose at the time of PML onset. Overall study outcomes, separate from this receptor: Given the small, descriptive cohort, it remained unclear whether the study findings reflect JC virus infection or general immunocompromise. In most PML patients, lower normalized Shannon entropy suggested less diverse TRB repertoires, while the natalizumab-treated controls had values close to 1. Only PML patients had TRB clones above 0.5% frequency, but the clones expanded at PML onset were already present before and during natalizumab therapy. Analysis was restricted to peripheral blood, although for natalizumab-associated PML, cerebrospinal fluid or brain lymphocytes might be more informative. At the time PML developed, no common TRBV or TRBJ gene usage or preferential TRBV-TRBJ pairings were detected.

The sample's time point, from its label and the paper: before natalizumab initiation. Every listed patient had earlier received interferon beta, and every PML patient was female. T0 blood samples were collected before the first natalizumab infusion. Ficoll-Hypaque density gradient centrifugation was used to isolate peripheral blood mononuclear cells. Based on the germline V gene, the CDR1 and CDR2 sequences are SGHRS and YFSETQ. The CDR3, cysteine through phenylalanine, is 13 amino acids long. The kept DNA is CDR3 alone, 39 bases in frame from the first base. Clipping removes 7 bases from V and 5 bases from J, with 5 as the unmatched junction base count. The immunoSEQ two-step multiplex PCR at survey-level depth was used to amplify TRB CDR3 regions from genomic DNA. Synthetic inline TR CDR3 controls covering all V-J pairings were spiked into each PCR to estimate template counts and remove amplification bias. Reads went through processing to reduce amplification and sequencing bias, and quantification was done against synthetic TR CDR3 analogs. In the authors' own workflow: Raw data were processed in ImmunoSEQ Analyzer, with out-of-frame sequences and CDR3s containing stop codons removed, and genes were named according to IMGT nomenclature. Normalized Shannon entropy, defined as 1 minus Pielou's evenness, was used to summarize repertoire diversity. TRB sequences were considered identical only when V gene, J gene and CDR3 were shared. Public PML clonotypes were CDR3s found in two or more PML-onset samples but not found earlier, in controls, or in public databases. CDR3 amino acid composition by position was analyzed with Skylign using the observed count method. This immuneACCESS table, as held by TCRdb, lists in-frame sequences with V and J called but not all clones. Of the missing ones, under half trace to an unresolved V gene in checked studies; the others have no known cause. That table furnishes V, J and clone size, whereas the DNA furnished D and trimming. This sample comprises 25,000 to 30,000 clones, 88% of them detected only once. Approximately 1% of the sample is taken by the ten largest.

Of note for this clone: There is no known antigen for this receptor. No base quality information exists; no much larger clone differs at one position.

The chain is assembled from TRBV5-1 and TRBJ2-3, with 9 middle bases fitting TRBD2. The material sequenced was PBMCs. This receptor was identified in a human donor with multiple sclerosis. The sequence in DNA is TGCGCCAGCGAGGTTAGCGGGGGAGATACGCAGTATTTT. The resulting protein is CASEVSGGDTQYF.